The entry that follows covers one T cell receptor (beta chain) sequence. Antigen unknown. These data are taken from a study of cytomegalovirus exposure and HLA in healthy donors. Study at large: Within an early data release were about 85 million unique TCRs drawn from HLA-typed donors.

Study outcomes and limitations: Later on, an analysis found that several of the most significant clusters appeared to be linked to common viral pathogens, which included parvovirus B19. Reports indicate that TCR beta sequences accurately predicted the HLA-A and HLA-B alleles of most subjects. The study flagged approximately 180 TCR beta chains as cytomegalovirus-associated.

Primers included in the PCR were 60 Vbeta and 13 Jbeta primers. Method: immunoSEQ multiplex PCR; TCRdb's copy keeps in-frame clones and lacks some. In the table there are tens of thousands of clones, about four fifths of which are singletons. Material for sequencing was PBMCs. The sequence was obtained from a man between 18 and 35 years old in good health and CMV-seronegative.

CDR3 nucleotides: TGCGCCAGCAGCTTGAGCGGATCGTACACCTTC. Its protein product is CASSLSGSYTF. The chain carries TRBV5-1 and TRBJ1-2; D ambiguous. Germline-derived CDR1 and CDR2 are SGHRS and YFSETQ. The CDR3 sequence is 11 residues long. V gave up 1 base and J gave up 11 bases, with 9 bases separating them.